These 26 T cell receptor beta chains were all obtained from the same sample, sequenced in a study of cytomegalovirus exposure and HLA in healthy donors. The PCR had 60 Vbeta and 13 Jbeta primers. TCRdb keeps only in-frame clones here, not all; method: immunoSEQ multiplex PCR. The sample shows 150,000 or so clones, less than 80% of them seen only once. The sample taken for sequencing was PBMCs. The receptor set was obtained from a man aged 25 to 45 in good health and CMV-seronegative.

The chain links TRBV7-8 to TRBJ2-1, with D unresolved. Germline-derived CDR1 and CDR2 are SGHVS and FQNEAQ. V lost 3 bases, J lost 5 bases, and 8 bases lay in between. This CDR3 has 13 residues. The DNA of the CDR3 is TGTGCCAGCAGCTTCCTCAGTCACAATGAGCAGTTCTTC. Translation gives CASSFLSHNEQFF.

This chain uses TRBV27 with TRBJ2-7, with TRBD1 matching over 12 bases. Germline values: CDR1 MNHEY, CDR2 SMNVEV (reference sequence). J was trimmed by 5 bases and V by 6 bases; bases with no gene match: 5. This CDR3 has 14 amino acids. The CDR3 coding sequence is TGTGCCAGCAGGGGGACAGGGGGCATCAACGAGCAGTACTTC. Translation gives CASRGTGGINEQYF.

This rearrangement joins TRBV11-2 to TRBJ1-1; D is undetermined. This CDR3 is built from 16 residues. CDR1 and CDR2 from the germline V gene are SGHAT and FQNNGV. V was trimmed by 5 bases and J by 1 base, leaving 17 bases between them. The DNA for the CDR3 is TGTGCCAGCAGCGAGAGGGAAATCGGAGGGAACACTGAAGCTTTCTTT. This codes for CASSEREIGGNTEAFF.

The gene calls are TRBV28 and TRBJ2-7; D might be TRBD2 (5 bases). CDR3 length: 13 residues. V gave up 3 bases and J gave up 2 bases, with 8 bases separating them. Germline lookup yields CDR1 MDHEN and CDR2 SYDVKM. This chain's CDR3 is CASSFGVPYEQYF. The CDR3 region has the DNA TGTGCCAGCAGTTTCGGGGTACCCTACGAGCAGTACTTC.

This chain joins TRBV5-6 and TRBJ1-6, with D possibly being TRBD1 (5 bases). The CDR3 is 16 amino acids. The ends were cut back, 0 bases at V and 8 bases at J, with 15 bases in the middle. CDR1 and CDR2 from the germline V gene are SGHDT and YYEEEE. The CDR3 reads CASSLAGLKDDSPLHF. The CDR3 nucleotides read TGTGCCAGCAGCTTGGCAGGGCTGAAGGATGATTCACCCCTCCACTTT.

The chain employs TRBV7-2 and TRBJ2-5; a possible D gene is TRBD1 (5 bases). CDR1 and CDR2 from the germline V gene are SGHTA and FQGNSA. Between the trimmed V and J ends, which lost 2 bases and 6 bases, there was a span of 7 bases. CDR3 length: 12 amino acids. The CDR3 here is CASSLQGQTQYF. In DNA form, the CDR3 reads TGTGCCAGCAGCTTACAGGGTCAGACCCAGTACTTC. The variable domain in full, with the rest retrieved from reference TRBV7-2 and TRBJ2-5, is GAGVSQSPSNKVTEKGKDVELRCDPISGHTALYWYRQSLGQGLEFLIYFQGNSAPDKSGLPSDRFSAERTGGSVSTLTIQRTQQEDSAVYLCASSLQGQTQYFGPGTRLLVL.

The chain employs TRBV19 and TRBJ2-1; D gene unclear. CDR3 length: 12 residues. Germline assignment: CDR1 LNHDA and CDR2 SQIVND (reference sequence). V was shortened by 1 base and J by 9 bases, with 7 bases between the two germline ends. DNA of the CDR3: TGTGCCAGTAGTATAGCCCCATCTGAGCAGTTCTTC. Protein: CASSIAPSEQFF.

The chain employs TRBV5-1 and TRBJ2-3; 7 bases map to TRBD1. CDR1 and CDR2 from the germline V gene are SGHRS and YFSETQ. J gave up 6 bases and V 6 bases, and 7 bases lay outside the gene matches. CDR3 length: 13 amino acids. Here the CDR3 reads CASNRGARDTQYF. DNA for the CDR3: TGCGCCAGCAACAGGGGCGCAAGGGATACGCAGTATTTT.

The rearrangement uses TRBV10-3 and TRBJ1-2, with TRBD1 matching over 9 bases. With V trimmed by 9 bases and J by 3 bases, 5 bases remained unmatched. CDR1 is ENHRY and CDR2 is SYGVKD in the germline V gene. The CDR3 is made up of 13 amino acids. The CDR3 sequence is CAISTGGDYGYTF. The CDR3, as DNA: TGTGCCATTTCGACAGGGGGTGACTATGGCTACACCTTC.

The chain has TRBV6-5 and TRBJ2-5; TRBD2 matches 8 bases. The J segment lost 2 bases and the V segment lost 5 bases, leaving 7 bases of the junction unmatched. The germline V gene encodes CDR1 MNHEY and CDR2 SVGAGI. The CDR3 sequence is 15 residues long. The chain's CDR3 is CASSPSGGKQETQYF. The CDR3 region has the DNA TGTGCCAGCAGTCCGAGCGGGGGCAAACAAGAGACCCAGTACTTC.

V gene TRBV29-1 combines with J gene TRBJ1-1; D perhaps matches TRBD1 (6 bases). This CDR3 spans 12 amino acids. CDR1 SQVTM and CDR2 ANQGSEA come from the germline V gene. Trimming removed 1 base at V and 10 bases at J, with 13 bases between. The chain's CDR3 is CSVEGERGTAFF. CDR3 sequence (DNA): TGCAGCGTTGAAGGGGAGAGGGGGACAGCTTTCTTT.

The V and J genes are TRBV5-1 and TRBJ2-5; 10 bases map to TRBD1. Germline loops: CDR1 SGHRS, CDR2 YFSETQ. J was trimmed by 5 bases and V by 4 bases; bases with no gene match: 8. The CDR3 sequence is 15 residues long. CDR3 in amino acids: CASSLTGGSGETQYF. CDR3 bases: TGCGCCAGCAGCCTGACAGGGGGCTCGGGGGAGACCCAGTACTTC.

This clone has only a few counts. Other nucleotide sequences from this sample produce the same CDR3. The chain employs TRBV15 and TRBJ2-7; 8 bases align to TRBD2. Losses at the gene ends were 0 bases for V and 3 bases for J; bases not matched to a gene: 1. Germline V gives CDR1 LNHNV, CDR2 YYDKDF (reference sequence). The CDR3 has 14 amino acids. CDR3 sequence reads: CATSRDRGGYEQYF. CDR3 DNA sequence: TGTGCCACCAGCAGAGATCGGGGGGGCTACGAGCAGTACTTC.

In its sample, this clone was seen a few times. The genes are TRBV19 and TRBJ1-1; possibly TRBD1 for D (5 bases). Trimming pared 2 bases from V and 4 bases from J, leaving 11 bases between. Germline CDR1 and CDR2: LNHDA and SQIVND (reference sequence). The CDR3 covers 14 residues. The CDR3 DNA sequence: TGTGCCAGTAGTATATCCAGGGTTAGCACTGAAGCTTTCTTT. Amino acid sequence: CASSISRVSTEAFF.

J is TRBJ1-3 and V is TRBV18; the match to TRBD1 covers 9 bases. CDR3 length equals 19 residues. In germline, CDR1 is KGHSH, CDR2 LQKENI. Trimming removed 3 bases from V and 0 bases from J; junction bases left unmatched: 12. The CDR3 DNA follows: TGTGCCAGCTCACCCGGGAGTCTGGGACAGGGCTACTCTGGAAACACCATATATTTT. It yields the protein CASSPGSLGQGYSGNTIYF.

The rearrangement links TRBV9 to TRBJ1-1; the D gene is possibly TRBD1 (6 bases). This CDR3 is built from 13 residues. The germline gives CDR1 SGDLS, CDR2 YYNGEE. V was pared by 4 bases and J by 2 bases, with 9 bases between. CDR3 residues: CASSLQGNTEAFF. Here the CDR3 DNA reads TGTGCCAGCAGCCTACAGGGTAACACTGAAGCTTTCTTT.

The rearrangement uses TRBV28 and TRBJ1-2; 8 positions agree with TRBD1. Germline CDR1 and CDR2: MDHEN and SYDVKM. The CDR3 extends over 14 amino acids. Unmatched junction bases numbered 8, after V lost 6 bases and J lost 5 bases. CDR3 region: CASRQGEGVYGYTF. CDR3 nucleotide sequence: TGTGCCAGCAGACAGGGGGAGGGAGTATATGGCTACACCTTC.

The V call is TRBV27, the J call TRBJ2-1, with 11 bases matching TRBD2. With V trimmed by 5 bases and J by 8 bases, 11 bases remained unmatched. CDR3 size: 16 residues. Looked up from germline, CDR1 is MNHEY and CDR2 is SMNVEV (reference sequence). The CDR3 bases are TGTGCCAGCAGTCCGCTTAGCGGGGGGGCCCTGGATGAGCAGTTCTTC. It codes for CASSPLSGGALDEQFF.

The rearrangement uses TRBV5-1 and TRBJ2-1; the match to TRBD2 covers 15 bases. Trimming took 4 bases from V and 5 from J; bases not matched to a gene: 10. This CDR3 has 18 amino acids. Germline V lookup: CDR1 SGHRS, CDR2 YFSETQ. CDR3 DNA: TGCGCCAGCAGCCTCAAACCGGGACTAGCGGGGGGAGACAATGAGCAGTTCTTC. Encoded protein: CASSLKPGLAGGDNEQFF.

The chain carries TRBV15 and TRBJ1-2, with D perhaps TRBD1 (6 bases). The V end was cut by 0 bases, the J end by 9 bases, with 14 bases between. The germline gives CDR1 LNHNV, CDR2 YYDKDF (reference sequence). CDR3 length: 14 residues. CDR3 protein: CATSRDGSDRSYTF. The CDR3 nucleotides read TGTGCCACCAGCAGAGATGGGTCGGACAGAAGCTACACCTTC.

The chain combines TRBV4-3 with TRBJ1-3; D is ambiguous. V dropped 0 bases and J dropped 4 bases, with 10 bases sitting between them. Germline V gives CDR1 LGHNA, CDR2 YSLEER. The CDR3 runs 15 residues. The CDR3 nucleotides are TGCGCCAGCAGCCAAGATTGGGCGAGCGGAAACACCATATATTTT. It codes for CASSQDWASGNTIYF.

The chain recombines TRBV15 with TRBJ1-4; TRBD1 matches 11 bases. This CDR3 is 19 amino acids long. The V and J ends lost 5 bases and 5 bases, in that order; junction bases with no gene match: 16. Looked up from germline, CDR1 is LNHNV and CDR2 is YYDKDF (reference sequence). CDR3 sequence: CATSSPPGTGGRRNEKLFF. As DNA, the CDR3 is TGTGCCACCAGCTCCCCCCCAGGGACAGGGGGACGGAGAAATGAAAAACTGTTTTTT.

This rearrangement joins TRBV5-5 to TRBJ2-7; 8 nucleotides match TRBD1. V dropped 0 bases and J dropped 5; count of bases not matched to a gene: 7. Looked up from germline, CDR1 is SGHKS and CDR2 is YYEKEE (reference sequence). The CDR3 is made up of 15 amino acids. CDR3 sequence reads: CASSLVGQGANEQYF. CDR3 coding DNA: TGTGCCAGCAGCTTGGTGGGGCAGGGGGCCAACGAGCAGTACTTC.

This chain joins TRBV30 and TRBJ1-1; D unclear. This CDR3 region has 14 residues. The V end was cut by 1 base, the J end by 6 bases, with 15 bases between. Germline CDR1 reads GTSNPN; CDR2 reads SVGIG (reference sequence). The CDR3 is CAWSETRNGAEAFF. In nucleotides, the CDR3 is TGTGCCTGGAGTGAAACCAGAAATGGAGCTGAAGCTTTCTTT.

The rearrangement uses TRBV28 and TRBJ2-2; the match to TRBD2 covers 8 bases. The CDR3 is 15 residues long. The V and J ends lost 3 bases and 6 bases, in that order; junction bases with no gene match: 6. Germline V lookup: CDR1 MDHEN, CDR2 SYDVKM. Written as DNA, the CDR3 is TGTGCCAGCAGTTTTGGGACTAGTTTCCCCGGGGAGCTGTTTTTT. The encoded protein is CASSFGTSFPGELFF.

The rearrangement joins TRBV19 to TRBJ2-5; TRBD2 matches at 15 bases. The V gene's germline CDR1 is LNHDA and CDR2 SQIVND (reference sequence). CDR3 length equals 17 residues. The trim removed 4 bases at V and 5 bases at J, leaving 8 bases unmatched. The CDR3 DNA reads TGTGCCAGTAGTAGGACTAGCGGGGGGGCGCAGGGGGAGACCCAGTACTTC. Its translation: CASSRTSGGAQGETQYF.